These T cell receptor beta chains were read from a single sample in a study of blood T cell repertoires in COVID-19. Sequencing was performed with immunoSEQ multiplex PCR; in TCRdb, only in-frame clones are kept and a portion is missing. The sample has about 280,000 clones; roughly 90% are singletons. The sequenced sample was peripheral blood. Every receptor here comes from a man aged 18 to 35 with active or convalescent COVID-19. CDR3s include the opening cysteine and the closing phenylalanine or tryptophan. The D gene is left open where the match is weak. Size is omitted from some rows. Given values are once, few, many or a class for expanded clones.

CDR3aa: CASSPTGIDEKLFF
CDR3nt: TGTGCCAGCTCACCAACAGGGATCGATGAAAAACTGTTTTTT
d_gene: -
abundance: -
v_gene: TRBV18
j_gene: TRBJ1-4
len: 14

CDR3aa: CASSYQGRNEQFF
CDR3nt: TGTGCCAGCAGTTACCAGGGGCGGAATGAGCAGTTCTTC
d_gene: -
abundance: -
v_gene: TRBV6-5
j_gene: TRBJ2-1
len: 13

CDR3aa: CASSSTGLNSYEQYF
CDR3nt: TGTGCCAGCAGTTCAACAGGGCTTAACTCCTACGAGCAGTACTTC
d_gene: -
abundance: -
v_gene: TRBV27
j_gene: TRBJ2-7
len: 15

CDR3aa: CASGALPRRALNYGYTF
CDR3nt: TGTGCCAGCGGGGCCCTCCCCCGAAGGGCCTTAAACTATGGCTACACCTTC
d_gene: -
abundance: -
v_gene: TRBV27
j_gene: TRBJ1-2
len: 17

CDR3aa: CASGTSGYNEQFF
CDR3nt: TGTGCCAGTGGGACTAGCGGCTACAATGAGCAGTTCTTC
d_gene: TRBD2
abundance: -
v_gene: TRBV9
j_gene: TRBJ2-1
len: 13

CDR3aa: CASSQVRDSGANVLTF
CDR3nt: TGTGCCAGCAGCCAAGTACGAGACTCTGGGGCCAACGTCCTGACTTTC
d_gene: -
abundance: -
v_gene: TRBV14
j_gene: TRBJ2-6
len: 16

CDR3aa: CASSRDNEKLFF
CDR3nt: TGCGCCAGCAGCAGGGATAATGAAAAACTGTTTTTT
d_gene: -
abundance: -
v_gene: TRBV10-1
j_gene: TRBJ1-4
len: 12

CDR3aa: CASSYNRGAGELFF
CDR3nt: TGTGCCAGCAGTTACAACAGGGGCGCCGGGGAGCTGTTTTTT
d_gene: TRBD1
abundance: -
v_gene: TRBV6-2/TRBV6-3
j_gene: TRBJ2-2
len: 14

CDR3aa: CASSTQTGVYGYTF
CDR3nt: TGTGCCAGCAGTACCCAGACAGGGGTCTATGGCTACACCTTC
d_gene: TRBD1
abundance: -
v_gene: TRBV27
j_gene: TRBJ1-2
len: 14

CDR3aa: CASSIPPELGQGNTGELFF
CDR3nt: TGTGCCAGTAGTATCCCCCCGGAACTCGGGCAGGGGAACACCGGGGAGCTGTTTTTT
d_gene: -
abundance: -
v_gene: TRBV19
j_gene: TRBJ2-2
len: 19

CDR3aa: CAINIGTAGTDTQYF
CDR3nt: TGTGCCATCAACATTGGGACAGCGGGCACAGATACGCAGTATTTT
d_gene: TRBD1
abundance: -
v_gene: TRBV10-3
j_gene: TRBJ2-3
len: 15

CDR3aa: CASSLANPAGANVLTF
CDR3nt: TGTGCCAGCAGCTTAGCTAATCCAGCGGGGGCCAACGTCCTGACTTTC
d_gene: -
abundance: once
v_gene: TRBV7-8
j_gene: TRBJ2-6
len: 16

CDR3aa: CASSVGGTDSGNTIYF
CDR3nt: TGTGCCAGCAGCGTAGGTGGGACTGACTCTGGAAACACCATATATTTT
d_gene: -
abundance: -
v_gene: TRBV9
j_gene: TRBJ1-3
len: 16

CDR3aa: CASRQTSLGELFF
CDR3nt: TGTGCCAGCAGACAGACCTCACTGGGGGAGCTGTTTTTT
d_gene: -
abundance: few
v_gene: TRBV6-4
j_gene: TRBJ2-2
len: 13

CDR3aa: CAAVDGGAYNEQFF
CDR3nt: TGTGCCGCCGTCGACGGGGGGGCCTACAATGAGCAGTTCTTC
d_gene: TRBD2
abundance: -
v_gene: TRBV10-3
j_gene: TRBJ2-1
len: 14

CDR3aa: CASSEPVGPRVQYF
CDR3nt: TGTGCCAGCAGCGAACCTGTCGGACCCAGGGTGCAGTATTTT
d_gene: -
abundance: -
v_gene: TRBV6-6
j_gene: TRBJ2-3
len: 14

CDR3aa: CASSPLVFHNEQFF
CDR3nt: TGTGCCAGCAGCCCCTTAGTTTTCCACAATGAGCAGTTCTTC
d_gene: -
abundance: -
v_gene: TRBV3-1/TRBV3-2
j_gene: TRBJ2-1
len: 14

CDR3aa: CASSTPKTGLIYGYTF
CDR3nt: TGTGCCAGCAGTACCCCCAAGACAGGCCTTATCTATGGCTACACCTTC
d_gene: -
abundance: few
v_gene: TRBV6-2/TRBV6-3
j_gene: TRBJ1-2
len: 16

CDR3aa: CASSPHRDSSYEQYF
CDR3nt: TGTGCCAGCAGCCCACACCGGGACAGTTCCTACGAGCAGTACTTC
d_gene: TRBD1
abundance: -
v_gene: TRBV7-2
j_gene: TRBJ2-7
len: 15

CDR3aa: CASSQDSPSWDEQYF
CDR3nt: TGTGCCAGCAGCCAAGATTCTCCTAGCTGGGACGAGCAGTACTTC
d_gene: -
abundance: few
v_gene: TRBV14
j_gene: TRBJ2-7
len: 15

CDR3aa: CASSARGLGEKLFF
CDR3nt: TGTGCCAGCAGCGCGAGGGGGCTGGGGGAAAAACTGTTTTTT
d_gene: TRBD1
abundance: -
v_gene: TRBV3-1/TRBV3-2
j_gene: TRBJ1-4
len: 14

CDR3aa: CASSPGTRNEKLFF
CDR3nt: TGTGCCAGCTCACCAGGGACAAGAAATGAAAAACTGTTTTTT
d_gene: -
abundance: -
v_gene: TRBV18
j_gene: TRBJ1-4
len: 14

CDR3aa: CASSQLGRENTEAFF
CDR3nt: TGTGCCAGCAGCCAATTGGGGCGGGAAAACACTGAAGCTTTCTTT
d_gene: -
abundance: -
v_gene: TRBV3-1/TRBV3-2
j_gene: TRBJ1-1
len: 15

CDR3aa: CASSDGRMVTEAFF
CDR3nt: TGTGCCAGCAGTGACGGGAGGATGGTCACTGAAGCTTTCTTT
d_gene: -
abundance: -
v_gene: TRBV27
j_gene: TRBJ1-1
len: 14

CDR3aa: CASTLTGANTGELFF
CDR3nt: TGTGCCAGCACCTTGACAGGGGCGAACACCGGGGAGCTGTTTTTT
d_gene: TRBD1
abundance: -
v_gene: TRBV14
j_gene: TRBJ2-2
len: 15

CDR3aa: CADSRGFSGGYTEAFF
CDR3nt: TGTGCCGATTCCAGGGGGTTCTCAGGCGGATACACTGAAGCTTTCTTT
d_gene: TRBD1
abundance: -
v_gene: TRBV2
j_gene: TRBJ1-1
len: 16

CDR3aa: CASSAGTLSYNEQFF
CDR3nt: TGTGCCAGCAGCGCGGGGACTCTCTCCTACAATGAGCAGTTCTTC
d_gene: -
abundance: -
v_gene: TRBV5-6
j_gene: TRBJ2-1
len: 15

CDR3aa: CASSTGQGLETQYF
CDR3nt: TGTGCCAGCAGTACTGGACAGGGGCTGGAGACCCAGTACTTC
d_gene: TRBD1
abundance: -
v_gene: TRBV2
j_gene: TRBJ2-5
len: 14

CDR3aa: CASSLVGWTYEQYF
CDR3nt: TGTGCCAGCAGCTTAGTAGGTTGGACTTACGAGCAGTACTTC
d_gene: -
abundance: -
v_gene: TRBV11-2
j_gene: TRBJ2-7
len: 14

CDR3aa: CASSPPPGMNTEAFF
CDR3nt: TGTGCCAGCAGTCCCCCTCCGGGGATGAACACTGAAGCTTTCTTT
d_gene: -
abundance: once
v_gene: TRBV27
j_gene: TRBJ1-1
len: 15

CDR3aa: CASRGQGGGYTF
CDR3nt: TGTGCCAGCAGGGGACAGGGAGGAGGCTACACCTTC
d_gene: TRBD1
abundance: -
v_gene: TRBV6-5
j_gene: TRBJ1-2
len: 12

CDR3aa: CASSLVRVEQGGEKLFF
CDR3nt: TGTGCCAGCAGCTTAGTTAGGGTCGAACAGGGGGGTGAAAAACTGTTTTTT
d_gene: TRBD1
abundance: -
v_gene: TRBV7-6
j_gene: TRBJ1-4
len: 17

CDR3aa: CASSLSPGNGYTF
CDR3nt: TGTGCCAGCAGTTTAAGTCCAGGGAATGGCTACACCTTC
d_gene: -
abundance: -
v_gene: TRBV27
j_gene: TRBJ1-2
len: 13

CDR3aa: CASSLKTGMNEQFF
CDR3nt: TGTGCCAGCAGCCTAAAGACAGGGATGAATGAGCAGTTCTTC
d_gene: TRBD1
abundance: -
v_gene: TRBV3-1/TRBV3-2
j_gene: TRBJ2-1
len: 14

CDR3aa: CSVGGGAGTDTQYF
CDR3nt: TGCAGCGTCGGCGGGGGGGCGGGCACAGATACGCAGTATTTT
d_gene: TRBD2
abundance: -
v_gene: TRBV29-1
j_gene: TRBJ2-3
len: 14

CDR3aa: CASSQGVGTEAFF
CDR3nt: TGTGCCAGCAGCCAAGGGGTCGGGACAGAAGCTTTCTTT
d_gene: -
abundance: -
v_gene: TRBV4-2
j_gene: TRBJ1-1
len: 13

CDR3aa: CASSLGESSQSYGYTF
CDR3nt: TGTGCCAGCAGCTTAGGGGAGTCTTCACAGTCCTATGGCTACACCTTC
d_gene: -
abundance: -
v_gene: TRBV7-9
j_gene: TRBJ1-2
len: 16

CDR3aa: CSASPLGELFF
CDR3nt: TGCAGTGCTAGCCCACTCGGGGAGCTGTTTTTT
d_gene: -
abundance: once
v_gene: TRBV20-1
j_gene: TRBJ2-2
len: 11

CDR3aa: CASFGTGRETQYF
CDR3nt: TGTGCCAGCTTCGGGACAGGGAGAGAGACCCAGTACTTC
d_gene: TRBD1
abundance: -
v_gene: TRBV25-1
j_gene: TRBJ2-5
len: 13

CDR3aa: CASSPSVSGANVLTF
CDR3nt: TGTGCCAGCTCTCCATCTGTCTCTGGGGCCAACGTCCTGACTTTC
d_gene: -
abundance: -
v_gene: TRBV18
j_gene: TRBJ2-6
len: 15

CDR3aa: CASVKGATEAFF
CDR3nt: TGTGCCAGCGTTAAGGGGGCCACTGAAGCTTTCTTT
d_gene: TRBD1
abundance: -
v_gene: TRBV6-5
j_gene: TRBJ1-1
len: 12

CDR3aa: CASSLGGLADTQYF
CDR3nt: TGTGCCAGCAGCCTGGGGGGGCTGGCAGATACGCAGTATTTT
d_gene: -
abundance: -
v_gene: TRBV5-6
j_gene: TRBJ2-3
len: 14

CDR3aa: CASTRTGYYGYTF
CDR3nt: TGTGCCAGCACCCGGACAGGGTATTATGGCTACACCTTC
d_gene: TRBD1
abundance: once
v_gene: TRBV5-6
j_gene: TRBJ1-2
len: 13